This TCR beta chain was sequenced for a study of identical twins. From the 5' RACE reads, TCRdb called clonotypes with MiXCR, one entry per CDR3 protein. Among 500,000 to 700,000 distinct CDR3 sequences listed, about 7.6% were seen once. All donors were healthy, and all were Caucasian. Per germline, CDR1 SEHNR and CDR2 FQNEAQ (reference sequence). The CDR3 loop spans 14 amino acids. J was trimmed by 5 bases and V by 5 bases; bases with no gene match: 7. This clonotype was picked up a small number of times. Its antigen is still unknown. Findings and caveats of the study: Without tracking the same donors, conclusions rested on cross-sectional statistical analysis.

The sample also formed part of further work on yellow fever vaccine responses in identical twins.

This TCR was sampled from a woman aged 18-29 years in good health. Sequencing was done on a sample of PBMCs. This sequence joins TRBV7-9 and TRBJ2-3, with 7 bases that match TRBD2. The CDR3 sequence: CASSPTLAVDTQYF. The CDR3 coding sequence is TGTGCCAGCAGCCCAACTCTAGCGGTAGATACGCAGTATTTT.